The 32 T cell receptor beta chains listed next were all sequenced from one sample in a study of shared clonotypes between healthy human individuals. Some clones are missing from TCRdb's copy, which holds only in-frame ones; the method was immunoSEQ multiplex PCR. The sample carries around 1.6 million clones, 98% recorded once. The specimen sequenced was naive CD4+ T cells sorted from blood. Subset noted: CD45RA+ positively selected. These receptor sequences come from a man between 25 and 39 years old in good health.

The rearrangement links TRBV20-1 to TRBJ2-1; D is perhaps TRBD2 (6 bases). There are 11 residues in the CDR3. CDR1 DFQATT and CDR2 SNEGSKA come from the germline V gene (reference sequence). Trimming pared 6 bases from V and 10 bases from J, leaving 13 bases between. CDR3 residues: CSAGGLREQFF. In nucleotides, the CDR3 is TGCAGTGCGGGAGGCCTTCGGGAGCAGTTCTTC.

J is TRBJ1-1 and V is TRBV5-1; D is uncertain. Trimming left V 7 bases short and J 3 bases short, with 7 bases between. This CDR3 is built from 11 residues. Germline-derived CDR1 and CDR2 are SGHRS and YFSETQ. CDR3 DNA sequence: TGCGCCAGCGCTCTCGACACTGAAGCTTTCTTT. It codes for CASALDTEAFF.

V is TRBV30 and J is TRBJ2-3; D might be TRBD1 (5 bases). The germline V and J ends were trimmed by 1 base and 0 bases, with 8 bases remaining between them. CDR1 is GTSNPN, CDR2 SVGIG, per germline (reference sequence). This CDR3 region has 14 residues. The CDR3 coding sequence is TGTGCCTGGAGTGGGGGCGCTAGCACAGATACGCAGTATTTT. Protein product: CAWSGGASTDTQYF.

The chain employs TRBV7-2 and TRBJ2-7; a possible D gene is TRBD2 (5 bases). Trimming pared 3 bases from V and 3 bases from J, leaving 15 bases between. The CDR3 has 15 amino acids. CDR1 and CDR2 from the germline V gene are SGHTA and FQGNSA. The CDR3 sequence is CASSFGLARNYEQYF. The CDR3 coding sequence is TGTGCCAGCAGCTTTGGCTTAGCGAGAAACTACGAGCAGTACTTC.

This clone appeared once. This chain uses TRBV28 with TRBJ1-2; D may be TRBD1 (5 bases). There are 12 residues in the CDR3. Germline loops: CDR1 MDHEN, CDR2 SYDVKM. V lost 8 bases and J lost 5, with 12 bases in between. CDR3: CASWGRPYGYTF. In nucleotides, the CDR3 is TGTGCCAGCTGGGGACGACCGTATGGCTACACCTTC.

The rearrangement joins TRBV28 to TRBJ2-7; no firm D call. V was shortened by 6 bases and J by 0 bases, with 12 bases between the two germline ends. The CDR3 has 14 residues. The germline gives CDR1 MDHEN, CDR2 SYDVKM. The chain's CDR3 is CASSPPVSSYEQYF. The CDR3 region has the DNA TGTGCCAGCAGCCCCCCGGTGAGCTCCTACGAGCAGTACTTC.

The chain couples TRBV7-6 to TRBJ1-1, with D unresolved. The CDR3 runs to 13 residues. V shed 5 bases and J shed 2 bases, with 9 bases lying between them. From germline, CDR1 is SGHVS and CDR2 FNYEAQ. The CDR3 spells CASSPRANTEAFF. Written as DNA, the CDR3 is TGTGCCAGCAGCCCGCGGGCCAACACTGAAGCTTTCTTT.

J is TRBJ2-7 and V is TRBV28; D possibly matches TRBD1 or TRBD2 (6 bases each). Germline V gene sequence: CDR1 MDHEN, CDR2 SYDVKM. Trimming removed 2 bases from V and 0 bases from J, with 17 bases in between. The CDR3 contains 17 residues. CDR3 sequence (DNA): TGTGCCAGCAGTTTAGCTCCCTCGGGGGCCACCTCCTACGAGCAGTACTTC. It is translated as CASSLAPSGATSYEQYF.

This chain connects TRBV7-8 to TRBJ1-5; D is ambiguous. The V gene lost 1 base and the J gene lost 5 bases, with 6 bases spanning the gap. Germline V gene sequence: CDR1 SGHVS, CDR2 FQNEAQ. This CDR3 spans 13 amino acids. CDR3 sequence: CASSLGRDQPQHF. CDR3 DNA: TGTGCCAGCAGCTTAGGAAGAGATCAGCCCCAGCATTTT.

This clone was detected only once. The gene calls are TRBV9 and TRBJ2-1; TRBD2 aligns across 8 bases. Looked up from germline, CDR1 is SGDLS and CDR2 is YYNGEE. This CDR3 has 16 residues. The V segment lost 4 bases and the J segment 8 bases; nucleotides outside the gene matches: 14. CDR3 region: CASSSIVMREVHEQFF. CDR3 bases: TGTGCCAGCAGCTCCATCGTGATGCGGGAGGTCCATGAGCAGTTCTTC.

The V call is TRBV6-4, the J call TRBJ2-2; 7 bases map to TRBD2. The CDR3 is made up of 17 amino acids. Germline V lookup: CDR1 MRHNA, CDR2 SNTAGT. V dropped 9 bases and J dropped 0; count of bases not matched to a gene: 13. The CDR3 nucleotides read TGTGCCAGTTCCCAATTTGGACTAGTGGCGAACACCGGGGAGCTGTTTTTT. Translated: CASSQFGLVANTGELFF.

The chain joins TRBV27 to TRBJ2-1, with 11 positions matching TRBD1. Germline assignment: CDR1 MNHEY and CDR2 SMNVEV (reference sequence). This CDR3 contains 14 residues. The junction had 6 bases not matched to a gene; V was cut back by 4 bases and J by 10 bases. CDR3 nucleotides: TGTGCCAGCAGTTCCCGGGACAGGGGGAGGGAGCAGTTCTTC. This gives the protein CASSSRDRGREQFF.

The chain couples TRBV7-9 to TRBJ2-1, with 10 bases that match TRBD2. Germline CDR1 reads SEHNR; CDR2 reads FQNEAQ (reference sequence). Losses at the gene ends were 4 bases for V and 7 bases for J; bases not matched to a gene: 10. The CDR3 contains 16 residues. CDR3 loop: CASSSFSGRLGNEQFF. CDR3 DNA sequence: TGTGCCAGCAGCTCCTTTAGCGGGAGGTTGGGGAATGAGCAGTTCTTC. Full variable domain (missing parts from reference TRBV7-9 and TRBJ2-1): DTGVSQNPRHKITKRGQNVTFRCDPISEHNRLYWYRQTLGQGPEFLTYFQNEAQLEKSRLLSDRFSAERPKGSFSTLEIQRTEQGDSAMYLCASSSFSGRLGNEQFFGPGTRLTVL.

This clone appeared once. J is TRBJ1-1 and V is TRBV7-9; 10 bases map to TRBD1. This CDR3 spans 15 amino acids. In germline, CDR1 is SEHNR, CDR2 FQNEAQ (reference sequence). Unmatched junction bases numbered 4, after V lost 6 bases and J lost 0 bases. CDR3 sequence reads: CASRNGQGVNTEAFF. The CDR3 nucleotides are TGTGCCAGCAGGAATGGACAGGGGGTGAACACTGAAGCTTTCTTT.

The chain employs TRBV5-6 and TRBJ2-2; TRBD1 aligns across 7 bases. The J segment lost 7 bases and the V segment lost 0 bases, leaving 9 bases of the junction unmatched. The CDR3 is 16 residues long. Per the germline V gene, CDR1 is SGHDT and CDR2 is YYEEEE. CDR3 sequence reads: CASSLADREIFGELFF. The DNA for the CDR3 is TGTGCCAGCAGCTTGGCCGACAGGGAGATTTTCGGGGAGCTGTTTTTT.

The chain carries TRBV15 and TRBJ1-1; D is perhaps TRBD1 (5 bases). The CDR3 has 17 amino acids. The germline V gene has CDR1 LNHNV and CDR2 YYDKDF (reference sequence). V gave up 6 bases and J gave up 4 bases, with 24 bases separating them. The CDR3 here is CATSPMGRGRFTTEAFF. The CDR3 bases are TGTGCCACCAGTCCAATGGGACGGGGCAGGTTTACCACTGAAGCTTTCTTT.

The V call is TRBV4-1, the J call TRBJ1-5; D is unresolved. Trimming removed 0 bases at V and 4 bases at J, with 10 bases between. The CDR3 covers 15 residues. Germline CDR1 and CDR2: MGHRA and YSYEKL. The CDR3 region has the DNA TGCGCCAGCAGCCAAGATGGGTCCAGAAATCAGCCCCAGCATTTT. Translating it yields CASSQDGSRNQPQHF.

This clone was detected only once. The chain links TRBV18 to TRBJ2-7; D uncertain. V lost 6 bases and J lost 3, with 15 bases in between. The CDR3 loop spans 14 amino acids. Germline values: CDR1 KGHSH, CDR2 LQKENI. CDR3: CASSLPGSGYEQYF. The CDR3 region has the DNA TGTGCCAGCTCCCTGCCTGGGTCTGGCTACGAGCAGTACTTC.

The chain is built from TRBV29-1 and TRBJ2-5; 7 nucleotides agree with TRBD1. The CDR3 is made up of 14 amino acids. V shed 0 bases, J shed 3 bases, and the junction held 4 bases outside the gene matches. CDR1 is SQVTM and CDR2 is ANQGSEA in the germline V gene. CDR3 coding DNA: TGCAGCGTTGAAGATTCCGGGACAGAAGAGACCCAGTACTTC. Protein: CSVEDSGTEETQYF. The full variable domain, its missing parts supplied by reference TRBV29-1 and TRBJ2-5, is SAVISQKPSRDICQRGTSLTIQCQVDSQVTMMFWYRQQPGQSLTLIATANQGSEATYESGFVIDKFPISRPNLTFSTLTVSNMSPEDSSIYLCSVEDSGTEETQYFGPGTRLLVL.

The chain couples TRBV7-9 to TRBJ1-2; 7 positions match TRBD1. CDR1 SEHNR and CDR2 FQNEAQ come from the germline V gene (reference sequence). This CDR3 is 16 amino acids long. Trimming removed 5 bases from V and 4 bases from J; junction bases left unmatched: 13. The DNA for the CDR3 is TGTGCCAGCAGCGAACGGACTGGGACAGCCAGCTATGGCTACACCTTC. It codes for CASSERTGTASYGYTF.

The chain combines TRBV5-1 with TRBJ1-1; 10 bases agree with TRBD1. After removal of 2 bases from V and 3 bases from J, the junction contained 4 bases not matched to a gene. The CDR3 length is 15 residues. Germline-derived CDR1 and CDR2 are SGHRS and YFSETQ. The CDR3 protein is CASSFIGQGDTEAFF. The CDR3 bases are TGCGCCAGCAGCTTTATTGGACAGGGGGACACTGAAGCTTTCTTT.

The chain uses TRBV5-4 and TRBJ2-1; D is ambiguous. CDR1 and CDR2 from the germline V gene are SGHNT and YYREEE (reference sequence). CDR3 length: 13 residues. V lost 2 bases, J lost 8 bases, and 11 bases lay in between. CDR3 loop: CASSFQLWDEQFF. For the CDR3, the DNA is TGTGCCAGCAGCTTCCAATTGTGGGATGAGCAGTTCTTC.

V gene TRBV7-3 combines with J gene TRBJ2-7, with TRBD1 as a possible D gene (6 bases). Trimming pared 5 bases from V and 0 bases from J, leaving 14 bases between. The CDR3 totals 15 residues. Germline V gene sequence: CDR1 SGHTA, CDR2 FQGTGA. The CDR3 is CASSPRGLDSYEQYF. The CDR3 DNA reads TGTGCCAGCAGCCCCAGGGGCCTTGACTCCTACGAGCAGTACTTC.

The V gene is TRBV6-5, the J gene TRBJ1-2; D is undetermined. CDR1 and CDR2 (germline): MNHEY, SVGAGI. The CDR3 contains 11 residues. The germline V and J ends were trimmed by 10 bases and 8 bases, with 14 bases remaining between them. CDR3 loop: CATKDGQGYTF. CDR3 coding DNA: TGTGCCACTAAGGACGGGCAGGGCTACACCTTC.

V is TRBV2 and J is TRBJ2-3; D remains unclear. Germline-derived CDR1 and CDR2 are SNHLY and FYNNEI. This CDR3 has 14 amino acids. V was shortened by 7 bases and J by 6 bases, with 17 bases between the two germline ends. The chain's CDR3 is CASTLTLSWDTQYF. The CDR3, as DNA: TGTGCCAGCACCCTAACCCTATCCTGGGATACGCAGTATTTT.

This clone is a singleton in its sample. Here the CDR3 DNA reads TGCAGCGTGCTCGGACTAGCGGGACCCAACACCGGGGAGCTGTTTTTT. It is translated as CSVLGLAGPNTGELFF. The rearrangement joins TRBV29-1 to TRBJ2-2, with TRBD2 identical over 12 bases. Trimming took 6 bases from V and 2 from J; bases not matched to a gene: 7. Per the germline V gene, CDR1 is SQVTM and CDR2 is ANQGSEA. The CDR3 is 16 amino acids.

This clone was seen a single time. Its ends do not fully match the called genes, so a read error is possible. The rearrangement links TRBV6-5 to TRBJ2-7, with 7 positions matching TRBD1. This CDR3 spans 16 amino acids. Germline CDR1 MNHEY, CDR2 SVGAGI. In nucleotides, the CDR3 is TGTGCCAGCAGTTACTCAAGGGGGCGCGTCTCCGACGAGCAGTACTTC. Protein product: CASSYSRGRVSDEQYF.

The V gene is TRBV10-3, the J gene TRBJ2-3; D not certain. Between the trimmed V and J ends, which lost 6 bases and 4 bases, there was a span of 11 bases. Germline V lookup: CDR1 ENHRY, CDR2 SYGVKD. This CDR3 spans 13 amino acids. CDR3 coding DNA: TGTGCCATCAGGACCGACACCGCAGATACGCAGTATTTT. It specifies CAIRTDTADTQYF.

The rearrangement links TRBV5-1 to TRBJ1-2; D is ambiguous. Germline V gene data show CDR1 as SGHRS and CDR2 as YFSETQ. The CDR3 sequence is 14 residues long. V lost 4 bases, J lost 0 bases, and 10 bases lay in between. CDR3 sequence reads: CASSGSGTNYGYTF. For the CDR3, the DNA is TGCGCCAGCAGCGGATCCGGGACTAACTATGGCTACACCTTC.

V is TRBV2 and J is TRBJ1-2, with D possibly being TRBD1 (6 bases). V gave up 8 bases and J gave up 2 bases, with 15 bases separating them. Germline-derived CDR1 and CDR2 are SNHLY and FYNNEI. The CDR3 runs 14 residues. This chain's CDR3 is CASRDTRTNYGYTF. DNA for the CDR3: TGTGCCAGCCGGGACACCAGGACGAACTATGGCTACACCTTC.

The chain carries TRBV2 and TRBJ1-5; D not certain. CDR1 and CDR2 (germline): SNHLY, FYNNEI. The V end was cut by 5 bases, the J end by 8 bases, with 10 bases between. The CDR3 runs to 12 residues. The chain's CDR3 is CASSYATKPQHF. Written as DNA, the CDR3 is TGTGCCAGCAGTTACGCCACTAAGCCCCAGCATTTT.

The chain employs TRBV28 and TRBJ1-2; 7 bases match TRBD1. This CDR3 contains 14 residues. J was trimmed by 5 bases and V by 5 bases; bases with no gene match: 8. Per germline, CDR1 MDHEN and CDR2 SYDVKM. This chain's CDR3 is CASSLGQESYGYTF. CDR3 nucleotide sequence: TGTGCCAGCAGTCTAGGACAGGAGAGTTATGGCTACACCTTC.